The sequence of this T cell receptor (beta chain) was determined in a study of blood T cell repertoires in COVID-19. Across the whole study: Collection of acute and convalescent COVID-19 samples took place in the United States, Italy and Spain.

The method was immunoSEQ multiplex PCR; TCRdb's version includes in-frame clones alone and lacks a portion of them. The top ten clones hold approximately 1.8% of a sample with about 480,000 clones, roughly 90% of them seen once. Participants spanned ages roughly 18 to 95 years and resided in roughly 26 US areas. The clonotype comes from a middle-aged woman who had recovered from COVID-19. The specimen was PBMCs or T cells enriched from blood (not recorded which).

In DNA form, the CDR3 reads TGTGCCAGCAGCGAGGACAGGGCTGGCTACACCTTC. It yields the protein CASSEDRAGYTF. This chain connects TRBV7-2 to TRBJ1-2; TRBD1 aligns across 8 bases. Losses at the gene ends were 5 bases for V and 7 bases for J; bases not matched to a gene: 3. CDR3 size: 12 residues. CDR1 and CDR2 from the germline V gene are SGHTA and FQGNSA.